These 29 T cell receptor beta chains came from one sample sequenced in a study of early T cells in non-severe SARS-CoV-2 infection (dated by TCRdb to about 2021). Library preparation used 5' RACE. The data were produced on a NextSeq 500. TCRdb itself trimmed the public reads at Q25 with fastp, ran MiXCR and retained productive beta chains. Each CDR3 protein appears once, grouped with its most common genes and DNA. This sample is represented by 50,000 to 55,000 distinct CDR3 sequences; about 9.7% of them were singletons. The biggest ten clones account for roughly 4% of the sample. The sequenced sample consisted of whole blood. The receptors originated from an adult who was a healthcare worker with PCR-confirmed SARS-CoV-2 infection or an uninfected control (not recorded which).

This clonotype came up a few times. The chain joins TRBV27 to TRBJ2-7; no reliable D call. Germline CDR1 MNHEY, CDR2 SMNVEV (reference sequence). Between the trimmed V and J ends, which lost 10 bases and 2 bases, there was a span of 12 bases. CDR3 length: 12 amino acids. The CDR3 sequence: CATRTTTYEQYF. CDR3 coding DNA: TGTGCCACCCGAACAACAACCTACGAGCAGTACTTC.

Ten or more counts support this clonotype. This chain connects TRBV19 to TRBJ1-5; possible D gene TRBD1, 5 bases. V was trimmed by 4 bases and J by 3 bases, leaving 10 bases between them. This CDR3 contains 14 residues. In germline, CDR1 is LNHDA, CDR2 SQIVND (reference sequence). CDR3 in amino acids: CASSTRQPNQPQHF. CDR3 nucleotides: TGTGCCAGTAGTACCCGACAGCCCAATCAGCCCCAGCATTTT.

In this sample, this clonotype turned up many times. The chain has TRBV7-2 and TRBJ2-3; D is unclear. The germline V gene has CDR1 SGHTA and CDR2 FQGNSA. The CDR3 consists of 14 residues. Trimming left V 3 bases short and J 3 bases short, with 10 bases between. The CDR3 coding sequence is TGTGCCAGCAGCTTGGCTCAGATAACAGATACGCAGTATTTT. Amino acids: CASSLAQITDTQYF.

At least ten counts were recorded for this clonotype. The chain combines TRBV29-1 with TRBJ2-3, with D perhaps TRBD2 (5 bases). Trimming removed 0 bases at V and 4 bases at J, with 14 bases between. CDR1 is SQVTM, CDR2 ANQGSEA, per germline. The CDR3 sequence is 15 residues long. Here the CDR3 reads CSVEDVTRGPDTQYF. The CDR3 coding sequence is TGCAGCGTTGAAGATGTCACTAGAGGTCCAGATACGCAGTATTTT.

The sample holds many counts of this clonotype. The J gene is TRBJ1-3, the V gene TRBV12-3 or TRBV12-4; 8 bases align to TRBD1. This CDR3 is 17 amino acids long. Unmatched junction bases numbered 8, after V lost 2 bases and J lost 2 bases. The DNA for the CDR3 is TGTGCCAGCAGTTTAAGGGCAGGGGGCTATACTGGAAACACCATATATTTT. Translating it yields CASSLRAGGYTGNTIYF.

This clonotype was counted ten times or more. This sequence joins TRBV18 and TRBJ2-1; D not certain. Germline CDR1 is KGHSH and CDR2 is LQKENI. The length of the CDR3 is 14 residues. Trimming removed 1 base from V and 8 bases from J, with 12 bases in between. CDR3 amino acids: CASSPRLAGDEQFF. DNA of the CDR3: TGTGCCAGCTCACCACGCTTAGCCGGCGATGAGCAGTTCTTC. The variable domain in full, with the rest retrieved from reference TRBV18 and TRBJ2-1, is NAGVMQNPRHLVRRRGQEARLRCSPMKGHSHVYWYRQLPEEGLKFMVYLQKENIIDESGMPKERFSAEFPKEGPSILRIQQVVRGDSAAYFCASSPRLAGDEQFFGPGTRLTVL.

This clonotype came up many times. This chain links TRBV19 with TRBJ1-2; the D gene is possibly TRBD1 (5 bases). Germline CDR1 reads LNHDA; CDR2 reads SQIVND (reference sequence). This CDR3 region has 12 residues. V gave up 7 bases and J gave up 4 bases, with 10 bases separating them. In DNA, the CDR3 is TGTGCCAGTATGGACACCATCTATGGCTACACCTTC. As protein: CASMDTIYGYTF.

This clonotype came up many times. CDR3 sequence (DNA): TGCAGTGCTAGAGGGACTTTCGGGCTCATGAACACTGAAGCTTTCTTT. Protein: CSARGTFGLMNTEAFF. The chain joins TRBV20-1 to TRBJ1-1, with D uncertain. Trimming removed 1 base at V and 0 bases at J, with 15 bases between. CDR3 size: 16 residues. Germline-derived CDR1 and CDR2 are DFQATT and SNEGSKA (reference sequence).

At least ten counts were recorded for this clonotype. The rearrangement uses TRBV20-1 and TRBJ2-1; TRBD2 matches 8 bases. The V gene end was trimmed by 0 bases and the J gene end by 4 bases; junction bases not matched to a gene: 11. From germline, CDR1 is DFQATT and CDR2 SNEGSKA (reference sequence). The CDR3 runs 17 residues. CDR3 loop: CSARDLLAGVHYNEQFF. CDR3 in DNA: TGCAGTGCTAGAGATCTCCTAGCGGGTGTGCATTACAATGAGCAGTTCTTC.

This clonotype was recorded many times. This chain links TRBV9 with TRBJ1-1; TRBD1 might be the D (6 bases). CDR1 and CDR2 from the germline V gene are SGDLS and YYNGEE. The CDR3 covers 16 residues. The V and J ends lost 6 bases and 1 base respectively, with 19 bases between them. CDR3 amino acids: CASTQGTDIRNTEAFF. The CDR3 DNA sequence: TGTGCCAGCACCCAGGGGACTGATATTAGGAACACTGAAGCTTTCTTT.

This clonotype was seen only once. This sequence may be a read error, since a much larger clone differs from it by one base. The CDR3 is CAIGGSSREQFF. As DNA, the CDR3 is TGTGCCATCGGTGGTTCTAGCAGGGAGCAGTTCTTC. V is TRBV10-3 and J is TRBJ2-1, with TRBD2 as a possible D gene (5 bases). Germline V gene data show CDR1 as ENHRY and CDR2 as SYGVKD. V was pared by 8 bases and J by 10 bases, with 15 bases between. CDR3 length: 12 residues.

This clonotype was found many times. This chain connects TRBV5-1 to TRBJ2-3; tentative D call: TRBD2 (7 bases). V shed 4 bases and J shed 3 bases, with 15 bases lying between them. CDR1 is SGHRS, CDR2 YFSETQ, per germline. There are 15 residues in the CDR3. In DNA form, the CDR3 reads TGCGCCAGCAGCCCAACGAGGGGGGGTACAGATACGCAGTATTTT. Protein sequence: CASSPTRGGTDTQYF.

This clonotype appeared a few times. V gene TRBV19 combines with J gene TRBJ1-2, with unresolved D. Germline CDR1 LNHDA, CDR2 SQIVND (reference sequence). This CDR3 is built from 14 residues. V lost 3 bases to trimming and J lost 6 bases, with 14 bases between them. CDR3 protein: CASSIIEQSNGYTF. CDR3 DNA sequence: TGTGCCAGTAGTATTATCGAGCAGTCCAATGGCTACACCTTC.

This clonotype has at least ten counts. V and J are TRBV5-5 and TRBJ2-7, with D possibly being TRBD1 or TRBD2 (6 bases each). Germline CDR1 and CDR2: SGHKS and YYEKEE (reference sequence). Trimming removed 0 bases from V and 5 bases from J, with 18 bases in between. This CDR3 is 16 amino acids long. The CDR3 sequence is CASSLVPGALANEQYF. In nucleotides, the CDR3 is TGTGCCAGCAGCTTGGTCCCGGGGGCCCTGGCTAACGAGCAGTACTTC.

This clonotype was detected ten times or more. The rearrangement links TRBV4-1 to TRBJ1-3; no definite D call. Germline values: CDR1 MGHRA, CDR2 YSYEKL. The CDR3 totals 15 residues. V lost 0 bases and J 0 bases, leaving 6 bases between the germline ends. For the CDR3, the DNA is TGCGCCAGCAGCCAAGATAGGAGCTCTGGAAACACCATATATTTT. As protein: CASSQDRSSGNTIYF.

This rearrangement joins TRBV6-2 or TRBV6-3 to TRBJ1-2; D possibly corresponds to TRBD1 (6 bases). Trimming removed 3 bases from V and 3 bases from J, with 11 bases in between. The CDR3 sequence is 14 residues long. Per germline, CDR1 MNHEY and CDR2 SVGEGT. CDR3 in amino acids: CASSYAGGDYGYTF. The CDR3 DNA is TGTGCCAGCAGTTATGCCGGGGGCGACTATGGCTACACCTTC.

In its sample, this clonotype was seen many times. This chain connects TRBV28 to TRBJ1-5, with a tentative D call TRBD1 (5 bases). Per the germline V gene, CDR1 is MDHEN and CDR2 is SYDVKM. V gave up 7 bases and J gave up 7 bases, with 17 bases separating them. CDR3 length equals 14 residues. The CDR3 loop is CASTLGGSRQPQHF. The CDR3 nucleotides read TGTGCCAGCACTTTGGGGGGGTCCCGGCAGCCCCAGCATTTT.

In its sample, this clonotype was seen many times. The chain employs TRBV19 and TRBJ1-5; TRBD1 matches at 7 bases. The junction had 12 bases not matched to a gene; V was cut back by 4 bases and J by 15 bases. In germline, CDR1 is LNHDA, CDR2 SQIVND (reference sequence). The CDR3 covers 13 residues. Here the CDR3 reads CASSTLGTDLRHF. The DNA for the CDR3 is TGTGCCAGTAGTACCCTCGGGACAGACTTACGGCATTTT.

This clonotype was observed at least ten times. The genes are TRBV6-2 or TRBV6-3 and TRBJ1-1; unclear D gene. This CDR3 comprises 15 residues. With 2 bases removed from V and 0 bases from J, the gap between germline ends came to 10 bases. Looked up from germline, CDR1 is MNHEY and CDR2 is SVGEGT. The DNA of the CDR3 is TGTGCCAGCAGTTACGGGGAAGTAGTGAACACTGAAGCTTTCTTT. Amino acid sequence: CASSYGEVVNTEAFF.

This chain connects TRBV7-2 to TRBJ2-5; tentative D call: TRBD2 (5 bases). Per germline, CDR1 SGHTA and CDR2 FQGNSA. This CDR3 is 12 amino acids long. V gave up 7 bases and J gave up 7 bases, with 13 bases separating them. CDR3 DNA sequence: TGTGCCAGCATGGTCATCGGAGGGACCCAGTACTTC. Translated: CASMVIGGTQYF.

V and J are TRBV20-1 and TRBJ2-5, with D possibly matching TRBD2 (6 bases). Trimming took off 6 bases at V and 2 bases at J, with 16 bases between the two ends. Germline V gene data show CDR1 as DFQATT and CDR2 as SNEGSKA (reference sequence). This CDR3 region has 14 residues. The CDR3 DNA sequence: TGCAGTGCCCAAGTGAGCGGGTTACAAGAGACCCAGTACTTC. Amino acids: CSAQVSGLQETQYF.

This clonotype was recorded many times. V and J are TRBV10-3 and TRBJ2-6, with no clear D. The CDR3 runs to 14 residues. Trimming took 4 bases from V and 0 from J, leaving 4 bases between them. Germline V lookup: CDR1 ENHRY, CDR2 SYGVKD. The CDR3, as DNA: TGTGCCATCAGTGTTGGCTCTGGGGCCAACGTCCTGACTTTC. It specifies CAISVGSGANVLTF.

This clonotype occurred many times. The V gene is TRBV9, the J gene TRBJ1-5; D unclear. Germline CDR1 is SGDLS and CDR2 is YYNGEE. The CDR3 covers 12 residues. Trimming took 7 bases from V and 3 from J, leaving 8 bases between them. The CDR3 region has the DNA TGTGCCAGCGGGCAGGTCAATCAGCCCCAGCATTTT. This encodes CASGQVNQPQHF. The full variable domain, its missing parts supplied by reference TRBV9 and TRBJ1-5, is DSGVTQTPKHLITATGQRVTLRCSPRSGDLSVYWYQQSLDQGLQFLIQYYNGEERAKGNILERFSAQQFPDLHSELNLSSLELGDSALYFCASGQVNQPQHFGDGTRLSIL.

This clonotype was recorded at least ten times. The genes are TRBV5-6 and TRBJ2-1; TRBD1 is a possible D gene (6 bases). The germline gives CDR1 SGHDT, CDR2 YYEEEE. The CDR3 is made up of 14 amino acids. The V end was cut by 2 bases, the J end by 4 bases, with 10 bases between. CDR3 DNA sequence: TGTGCCAGCAGCTTTCAGGGGCATTACAATGAGCAGTTCTTC. It specifies CASSFQGHYNEQFF.

The sample holds many counts of this clonotype. The chain couples TRBV21-1 to TRBJ1-6; TRBD1 was called by the table and not checked on the DNA. TRBV21-1 is noted as a pseudogene. This CDR3 has 16 amino acids. The CDR3 nucleotides read TGTGCCAGCAGCAAAGCGGGTGACAGGGACGATTCACCCCTCCACTTT. Encoded protein: CASSKAGDRDDSPLHF.

This clonotype was counted ten times or more. This chain uses TRBV19 with TRBJ2-3, with D unresolved. Looked up from germline, CDR1 is LNHDA and CDR2 is SQIVND (reference sequence). This CDR3 has 12 amino acids. With 2 bases removed from V and 5 bases from J, the gap between germline ends came to 5 bases. In DNA, the CDR3 is TGTGCCAGTAGTATAAGAGGAGATACGCAGTATTTT. Its protein is CASSIRGDTQYF. The full variable domain, with the rest looked up from reference TRBV19 and TRBJ2-3, is DGGITQSPKYLFRKEGQNVTLSCEQNLNHDAMYWYRQDPGQGLRLIYYSQIVNDFQKGDIAEGYSVSREKKESFPLTVTSAQKNPTAFYLCASSIRGDTQYFGPGTRLTVL.

The gene calls are TRBV11-2 and TRBJ2-2, with D possibly matching TRBD1 (6 bases). Germline V gene sequence: CDR1 SGHAT, CDR2 FQNNGV. The CDR3 spans 17 residues. V gave up 5 bases and J gave up 4 bases, with 20 bases separating them. This chain's CDR3 is CASSPGVGNSGTGELFF. The CDR3 DNA is TGTGCCAGCAGCCCAGGGGTAGGGAACTCGGGCACCGGGGAGCTGTTTTTT.

This clonotype was counted a few times. The J gene is TRBJ2-1, the V gene TRBV12-3 or TRBV12-4, with D perhaps assigned TRBD1 or TRBD2 (6 bases each). V was clipped by 1 base and J by 7 bases, with 14 bases between them. The CDR3 totals 15 residues. DNA of the CDR3: TGTGCCAGCAGTTTAGAGGGGGGCCTTGGGAATGAGCAGTTCTTC. This encodes CASSLEGGLGNEQFF.

This clonotype was detected many times. Here the CDR3 DNA reads TGTGCCAGCAGCTTAGACAATGAGCAGTTCTTC. It codes for CASSLDNEQFF. J is TRBJ2-1 and V is TRBV7-9; D ambiguous. The CDR3 spans 11 residues. Deletions cut 1 base from V and 5 bases from J, with 0 bases between. Germline V CDR1 and CDR2: SEHNR, FQNEAQ (reference sequence).